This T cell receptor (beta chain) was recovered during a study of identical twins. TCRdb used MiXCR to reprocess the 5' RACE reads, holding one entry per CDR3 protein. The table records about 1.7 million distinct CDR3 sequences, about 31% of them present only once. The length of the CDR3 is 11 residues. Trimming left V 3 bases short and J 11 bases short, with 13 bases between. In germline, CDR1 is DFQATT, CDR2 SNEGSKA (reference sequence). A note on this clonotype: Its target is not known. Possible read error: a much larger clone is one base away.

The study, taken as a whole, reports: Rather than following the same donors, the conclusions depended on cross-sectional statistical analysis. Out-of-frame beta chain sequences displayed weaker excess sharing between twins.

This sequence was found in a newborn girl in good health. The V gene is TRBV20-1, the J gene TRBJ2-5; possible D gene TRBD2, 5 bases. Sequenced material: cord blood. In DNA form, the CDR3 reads TGCAGTGCTAGCCCCGGGAATGAGCAGTACTTC. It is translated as CSASPGNEQYF.